This T cell receptor beta chain was identified in a study of technical replicates of blood from a handful of donors. Libraries were prepared by immunoSEQ multiplex PCR; TCRdb keeps only in-frame clonotypes and omits some of them. The table has approximately 99,000 clones, around 96% seen once. The sequenced sample was T cells isolated from PBMCs. The TCR comes from a human donor in good health.

The CDR3 here is CASSSTSGNTGELFF. As DNA, the CDR3 is TGTGCCAGCAGCTCGACTAGCGGGAACACCGGGGAGCTGTTTTTT. This chain joins TRBV7-2 and TRBJ2-2; 9 nucleotides align to TRBD2. The CDR3 has 15 residues. J gave up 1 base and V 4 bases, and 1 base lay outside the gene matches. From germline, CDR1 is SGHTA and CDR2 FQGNSA.